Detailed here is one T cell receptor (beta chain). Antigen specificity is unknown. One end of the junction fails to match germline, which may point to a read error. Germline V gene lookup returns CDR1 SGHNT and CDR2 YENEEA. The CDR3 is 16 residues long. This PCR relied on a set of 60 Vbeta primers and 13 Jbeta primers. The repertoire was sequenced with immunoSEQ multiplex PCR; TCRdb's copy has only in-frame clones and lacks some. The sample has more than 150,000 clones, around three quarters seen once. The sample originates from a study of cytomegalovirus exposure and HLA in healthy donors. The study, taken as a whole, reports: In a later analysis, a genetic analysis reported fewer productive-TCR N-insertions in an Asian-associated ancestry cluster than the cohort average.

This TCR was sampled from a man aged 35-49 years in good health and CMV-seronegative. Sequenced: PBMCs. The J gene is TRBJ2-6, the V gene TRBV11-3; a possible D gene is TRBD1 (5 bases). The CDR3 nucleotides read TGTGCCAGCAGCGCTCCCCCCCTCTCTGGGGCCAACGGCCTGACTTTC. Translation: CASSAPPLSGANGLTF.